These T cell receptor beta chains were read from a single sample in a study of blood T cells in healthy people across ages. TCRdb passed the 5' RACE reads through MiXCR, listing each CDR3 protein once. The profile shows about 1.4 million distinct CDR3 sequences, around 59% of them singletons. The sequenced sample consisted of blood. All receptors come from a man aged 18-30 years in good health. Both conserved end residues are trimmed from each CDR3. D genes are given only for firm matches.

V	J	D	CDR3
TRBV12-3/TRBV12-4	TRBJ2-1	TRBD2	ASSYLAGGHNEQF
TRBV18	TRBJ2-5	.	ASSAALLETQY
TRBV15	TRBJ2-7	.	ATSRLQGFSDEQY
TRBV5-1	.	.	ASSVGLLRETQY
TRBV20-1	TRBJ1-2	.	SARVDYGYT
TRBV5-1	TRBJ2-3	TRBD1	ASSAGQAIDTQY
TRBV12-3/TRBV12-4	TRBJ2-3	.	ASSFPGDTDTQY
TRBV5-6	TRBJ1-4	.	ASRYLGDGREKLF
TRBV29-1	TRBJ1-3	.	GVPVGNTIY
TRBV7-2	TRBJ2-3	.	ATTVVGTSTDTQY
TRBV10-2	TRBJ2-7	TRBD2	ASSDGRWNEQY
TRBV28	TRBJ1-1	.	ASTTGLFLVEAF
TRBV4-2	TRBJ2-5	.	ASSQDYETQY
TRBV18	TRBJ2-7	.	ASSPVFRVGYEQY
TRBV4-1	TRBJ2-5	TRBD1	ASSQGGQGQETQY
TRBV18	TRBJ2-3	TRBD2	ASSPTGGRHTQY
TRBV29-1	TRBJ2-7	.	SVLLALSSYEQY
TRBV11-2	TRBJ2-7	.	ASGAANSYNEQY
TRBV12-3/TRBV12-4	TRBJ2-5	TRBD1	ASSPWDRETQY
TRBV6-6	TRBJ1-2	TRBD1	ASSYPGQGSYT
TRBV4-1	TRBJ2-3	TRBD1	ASSRPLGTGTDTQY
TRBV4-2	.	TRBD1	ASSQVGTGQGEQY
TRBV24-1	TRBJ2-3	.	ATSDRTDGTDTQY
TRBV20-1	TRBJ2-7	TRBD2	SARDRTSGSYEQY
TRBV11-1	TRBJ2-2	.	ASSLARGGPPGELF
TRBV13	TRBJ1-5	.	ASSLGVLNQPQH
TRBV10-3	TRBJ2-3	.	ATAQGLSGYTQY
TRBV25-1	TRBJ2-1	.	ASSDRFSHNEQF
TRBV6-1	TRBJ2-2	.	AGRRAGELF
TRBV15	TRBJ1-2	TRBD1	ATSTEDRSNGYT
TRBV20-1	TRBJ2-7	.	SARDLKGLLNYEQY
TRBV12-3/TRBV12-4	TRBJ1-5	TRBD1	ASKPGQPAGPQH
TRBV12-3/TRBV12-4	TRBJ2-3	TRBD1	ASSKFLPTGSSTDTQY
TRBV3-1	TRBJ2-2	.	ASSRFLGRVDTGELF
TRBV19	TRBJ2-1	TRBD2	ASGLADTYNEQF
TRBV4-1	TRBJ2-5	TRBD2	ASSRTGGYQETQY
TRBV20-1	TRBJ2-3	.	SAIAGGVADTQY
TRBV12-5	TRBJ2-5	.	ASGHTGRQETQY
TRBV10-1	TRBJ2-5	.	ASSEARQETQY
TRBV20-1	TRBJ1-1	TRBD1	SARIQGAGYTEAF
TRBV25-1	TRBJ2-7	.	ASSGTWGAYEQY
TRBV6-1	.	.	ASSQDLRWADPKETQY
TRBV3-1	TRBJ2-7	TRBD2	ASSQVTSGSKNEQY
TRBV11-3	TRBJ2-3	.	ASSLVGAVSDTQY
TRBV20-1	TRBJ2-7	TRBD2	SAQLAGHGYEQY
TRBV20-1	TRBJ2-7	.	SADQVGEQYEQY
TRBV7-2	TRBJ2-5	.	ASSLTSLETQY
TRBV15	TRBJ2-1	TRBD2	ATSYSGAYNEQF
TRBV4-1	TRBJ2-3	.	ASSQMLPGLGTDTQY
TRBV6-1	TRBJ1-3	.	ASNGGGEPGNTIY
TRBV6-6	TRBJ2-3	.	ASSLPGASTDTQY
TRBV7-2	TRBJ2-1	TRBD2	ASSFFSGGANEQF